Listed below are T cell receptor beta chains from one sample, sequenced in a study of somatic mutations in cytotoxic T cells in rheumatoid arthritis. Assay used: immunoSEQ multiplex PCR; TCRdb lists only in-frame clones, some missing. The table has approximately 23,000 clones, 78% seen once. Specimen: CD8+ T cells sorted from blood. These receptors were obtained from an adult with rheumatoid arthritis. Both conserved end residues are part of each CDR3. D genes are given only for firm matches. Not every row has a clone size; where given, it reads once, few, many or a size class.

TRBJ1-2 | NA | NA | 12 | TRBV7-2 | CASGTRGLGSTF | TGTGCCAGCGGAACCAGGGGTCTCGGGTCCACCTTC
TRBJ1-1 | NA | few | 14 | TRBV10-2 | CASSESRGNTEAFF | TGCGCCAGCAGTGAGTCGCGGGGGAACACTGAAGCTTTCTTT
TRBJ2-3 | NA | NA | 16 | TRBV4-3 | CASSQPPTSMKDTQYF | TGCGCCAGCAGCCAACCTCCTACTAGCATGAAAGATACGCAGTATTTT
TRBJ2-1 | TRBD2 | NA | 15 | TRBV27 | CASSLAGGITHEQFF | TGTGCCAGCAGTTTAGCGGGAGGAATAACCCATGAGCAGTTCTTC
TRBJ2-2 | TRBD2 | NA | 16 | TRBV19 | CASKASGRAGTGELFF | TGTGCCAGTAAGGCTAGCGGGAGGGCCGGGACCGGGGAGCTGTTTTTT
TRBJ2-3 | TRBD2 | NA | 15 | TRBV10-1 | CASSEAAGDTDTQYF | TGCGCCAGCAGTGAAGCGGCGGGAGACACAGATACGCAGTATTTT
TRBJ1-1 | NA | NA | 13 | TRBV7-3 | CASSLRGNTEAFF | TGTGCCAGCAGCTTGAGGGGTAACACTGAAGCTTTCTTT
TRBJ1-2 | NA | NA | 14 | TRBV4-3 | CASSQDGGYGGYTF | TGCGCCAGCAGCCAAGATGGAGGGTATGGTGGCTACACCTTC
TRBJ1-5 | TRBD1 | NA | 15 | TRBV4-3 | CASSRSDRDNQPQHF | TGCGCCAGCAGCCGATCTGACAGGGATAATCAGCCCCAGCATTTT
TRBJ2-1 | NA | NA | 15 | TRBV18 | CASSPLQYSYNEQFF | TGTGCCAGCTCACCACTACAGTACTCCTACAATGAGCAGTTCTTC
TRBJ2-4 | TRBD2 | once | 16 | TRBV13 | CASSKGLAGLKNIQYF | TGTGCCAGCAGCAAGGGGCTAGCGGGGCTCAAAAACATTCAGTACTTC